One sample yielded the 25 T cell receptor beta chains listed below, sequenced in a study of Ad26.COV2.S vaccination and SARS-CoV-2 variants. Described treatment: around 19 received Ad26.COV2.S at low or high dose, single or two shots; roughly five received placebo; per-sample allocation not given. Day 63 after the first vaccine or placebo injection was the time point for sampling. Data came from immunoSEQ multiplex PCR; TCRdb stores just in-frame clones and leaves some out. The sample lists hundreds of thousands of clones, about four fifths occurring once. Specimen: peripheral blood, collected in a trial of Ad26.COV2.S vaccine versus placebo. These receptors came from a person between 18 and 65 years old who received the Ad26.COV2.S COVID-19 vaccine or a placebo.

CDR3 sequence (DNA): TGTGCCAGCAGTCCCCGGGGAGGCATTCAGTACTTC. Protein sequence: CASSPRGGIQYF. The chain uses TRBV27 and TRBJ2-4; possible D gene TRBD2, 6 bases. The CDR3 consists of 12 residues. With 5 bases removed from V and 9 bases from J, the gap between germline ends came to 11 bases. Germline V lookup: CDR1 MNHEY, CDR2 SMNVEV (reference sequence).

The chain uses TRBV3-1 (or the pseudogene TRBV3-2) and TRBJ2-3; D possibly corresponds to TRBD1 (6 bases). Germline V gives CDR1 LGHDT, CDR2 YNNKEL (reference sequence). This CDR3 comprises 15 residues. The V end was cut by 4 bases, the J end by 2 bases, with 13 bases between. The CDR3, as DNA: TGTGCCAGCAGCCCGCCAGGGGACGACACAGATACGCAGTATTTT. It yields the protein CASSPPGDDTDTQYF.

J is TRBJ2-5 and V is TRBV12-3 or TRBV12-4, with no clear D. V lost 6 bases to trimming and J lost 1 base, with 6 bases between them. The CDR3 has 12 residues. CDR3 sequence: CASRVGQETQYF. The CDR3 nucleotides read TGTGCCAGCAGGGTAGGCCAAGAGACCCAGTACTTC.

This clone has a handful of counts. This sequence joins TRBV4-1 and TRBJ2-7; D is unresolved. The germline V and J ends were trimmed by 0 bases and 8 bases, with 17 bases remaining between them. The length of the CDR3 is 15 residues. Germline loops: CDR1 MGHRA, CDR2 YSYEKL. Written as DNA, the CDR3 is TGCGCCAGCAGCCAAGAAGCCCTGAAAGAAATGCAGCAGTACTTC. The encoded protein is CASSQEALKEMQQYF.

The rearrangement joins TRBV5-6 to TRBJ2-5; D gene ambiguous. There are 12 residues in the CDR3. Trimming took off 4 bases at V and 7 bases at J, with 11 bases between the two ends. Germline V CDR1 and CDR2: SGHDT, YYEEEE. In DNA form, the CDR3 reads TGTGCCAGCAGCCCGGTGGAAGGGACCCAGTACTTC. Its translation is CASSPVEGTQYF. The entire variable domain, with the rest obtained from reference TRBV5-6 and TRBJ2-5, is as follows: DAGVTQSPTHLIKTRGQQVTLRCSPKSGHDTVSWYQQALGQGPQFIFQYYEEEERQRGNFPDRFSGHQFPNYSSELNVNALLLGDSALYLCASSPVEGTQYFGPGTRLLVL.

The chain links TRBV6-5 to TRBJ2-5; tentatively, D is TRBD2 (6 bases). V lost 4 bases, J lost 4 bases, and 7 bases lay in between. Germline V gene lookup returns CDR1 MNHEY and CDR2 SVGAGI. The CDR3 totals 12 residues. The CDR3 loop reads CASSSGGETQYF. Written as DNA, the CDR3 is TGTGCCAGCAGTTCCGGGGGAGAGACCCAGTACTTC.

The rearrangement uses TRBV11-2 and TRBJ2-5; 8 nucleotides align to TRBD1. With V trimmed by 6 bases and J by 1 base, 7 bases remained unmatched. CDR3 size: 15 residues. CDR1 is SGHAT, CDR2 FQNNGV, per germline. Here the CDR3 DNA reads TGTGCCAGCAGGAGATTCGGACAGGGCCAAGAGACCCAGTACTTC. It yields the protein CASRRFGQGQETQYF.

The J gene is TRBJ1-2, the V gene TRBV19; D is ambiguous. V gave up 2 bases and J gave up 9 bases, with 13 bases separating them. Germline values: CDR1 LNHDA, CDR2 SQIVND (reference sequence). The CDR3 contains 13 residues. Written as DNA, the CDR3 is TGTGCCAGTAGTATAACAGTCCTATCTCGCTACACCTTC. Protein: CASSITVLSRYTF. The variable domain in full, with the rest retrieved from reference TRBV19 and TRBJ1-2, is DGGITQSPKYLFRKEGQNVTLSCEQNLNHDAMYWYRQDPGQGLRLIYYSQIVNDFQKGDIAEGYSVSREKKESFPLTVTSAQKNPTAFYLCASSITVLSRYTFGSGTRLTVV.

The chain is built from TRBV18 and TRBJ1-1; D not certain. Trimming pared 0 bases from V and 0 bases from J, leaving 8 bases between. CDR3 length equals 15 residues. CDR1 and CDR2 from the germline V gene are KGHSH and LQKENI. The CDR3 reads CASSPPNSMNTEAFF. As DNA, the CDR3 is TGTGCCAGCTCACCACCGAACAGCATGAACACTGAAGCTTTCTTT.

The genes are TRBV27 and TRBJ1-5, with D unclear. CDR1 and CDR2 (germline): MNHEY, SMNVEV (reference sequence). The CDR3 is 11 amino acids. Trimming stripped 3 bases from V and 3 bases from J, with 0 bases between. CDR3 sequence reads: CASSFNQPQHF. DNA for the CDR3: TGTGCCAGCAGTTTCAATCAGCCCCAGCATTTT.

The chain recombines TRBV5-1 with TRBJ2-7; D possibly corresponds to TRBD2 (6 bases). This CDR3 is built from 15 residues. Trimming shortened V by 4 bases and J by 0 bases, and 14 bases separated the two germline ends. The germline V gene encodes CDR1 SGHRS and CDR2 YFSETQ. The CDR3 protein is CASSLPTGLSYEQYF. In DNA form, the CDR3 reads TGCGCCAGCAGCCTACCAACGGGACTCTCCTACGAGCAGTACTTC.

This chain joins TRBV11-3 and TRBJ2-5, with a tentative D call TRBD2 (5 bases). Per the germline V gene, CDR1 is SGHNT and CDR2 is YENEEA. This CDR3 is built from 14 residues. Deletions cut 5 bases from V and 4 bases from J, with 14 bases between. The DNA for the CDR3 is TGTGCCAGCAGCCAAGGTCCAGCGGCAGAGACCCAGTACTTC. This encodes CASSQGPAAETQYF.

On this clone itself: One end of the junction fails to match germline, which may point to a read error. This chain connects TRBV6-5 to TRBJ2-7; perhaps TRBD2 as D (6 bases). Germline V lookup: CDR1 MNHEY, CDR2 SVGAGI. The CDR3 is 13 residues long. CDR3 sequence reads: CASSPGGVVTEGF. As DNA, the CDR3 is TGTGCCAGCAGTCCCGGGGGAGTGGTAACAGAGGGGTTC.

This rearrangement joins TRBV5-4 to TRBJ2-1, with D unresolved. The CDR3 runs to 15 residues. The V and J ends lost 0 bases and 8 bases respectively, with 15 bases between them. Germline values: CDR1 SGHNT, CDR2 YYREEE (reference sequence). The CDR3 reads CASSLAVGTWDEQFF. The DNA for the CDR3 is TGTGCCAGCAGCTTGGCCGTGGGTACCTGGGATGAGCAGTTCTTC.

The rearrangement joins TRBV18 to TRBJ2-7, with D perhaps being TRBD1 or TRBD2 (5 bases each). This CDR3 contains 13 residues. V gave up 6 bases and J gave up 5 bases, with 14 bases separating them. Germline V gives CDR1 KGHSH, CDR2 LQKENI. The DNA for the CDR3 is TGTGCCAGCTCGCTAGGCCGGGACGACGAGCAGTACTTC. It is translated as CASSLGRDDEQYF.

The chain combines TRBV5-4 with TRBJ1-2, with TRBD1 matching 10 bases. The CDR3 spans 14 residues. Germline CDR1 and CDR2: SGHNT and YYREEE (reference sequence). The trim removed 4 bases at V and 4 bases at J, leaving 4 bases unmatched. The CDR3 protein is CASSLGTGVYGYTF. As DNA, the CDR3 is TGTGCCAGCAGCCTCGGGACAGGGGTCTATGGCTACACCTTC.

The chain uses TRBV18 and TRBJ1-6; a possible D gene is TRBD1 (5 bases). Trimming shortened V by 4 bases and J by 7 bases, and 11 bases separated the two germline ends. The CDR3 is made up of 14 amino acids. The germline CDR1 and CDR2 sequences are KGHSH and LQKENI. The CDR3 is CASSLAGMNSPLHF. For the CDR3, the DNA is TGTGCCAGCTCACTAGCAGGGATGAATTCACCCCTCCACTTT.

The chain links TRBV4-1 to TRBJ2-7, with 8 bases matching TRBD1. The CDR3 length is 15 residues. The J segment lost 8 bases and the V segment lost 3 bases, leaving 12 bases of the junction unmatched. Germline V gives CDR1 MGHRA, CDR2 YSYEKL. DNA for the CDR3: TGCGCCAGCAGCCACCCCGCCCGGGACAGGTCCCAGCAGTACTTC. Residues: CASSHPARDRSQQYF.

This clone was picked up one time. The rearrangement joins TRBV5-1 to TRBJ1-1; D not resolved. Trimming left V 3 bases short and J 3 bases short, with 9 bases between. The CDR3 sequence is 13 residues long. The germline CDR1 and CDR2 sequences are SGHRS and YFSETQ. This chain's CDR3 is CASSSLPDTEAFF. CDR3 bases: TGCGCCAGCAGCTCTTTACCGGACACTGAAGCTTTCTTT.

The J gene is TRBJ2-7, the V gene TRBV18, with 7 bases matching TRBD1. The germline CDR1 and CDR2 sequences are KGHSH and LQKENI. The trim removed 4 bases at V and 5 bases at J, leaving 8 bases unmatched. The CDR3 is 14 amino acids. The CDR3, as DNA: TGTGCCAGCTCACGGGGACCGGGACAGCACGAGCAGTACTTC. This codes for CASSRGPGQHEQYF.

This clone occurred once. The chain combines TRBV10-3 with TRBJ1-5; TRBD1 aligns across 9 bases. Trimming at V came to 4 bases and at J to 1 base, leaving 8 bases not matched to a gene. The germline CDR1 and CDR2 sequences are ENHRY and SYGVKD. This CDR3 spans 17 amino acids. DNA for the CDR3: TGTGCCATCAGTGCTCGTCCCGGGACAGGGAGCAATCAGCCCCAGCATTTT. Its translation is CAISARPGTGSNQPQHF.

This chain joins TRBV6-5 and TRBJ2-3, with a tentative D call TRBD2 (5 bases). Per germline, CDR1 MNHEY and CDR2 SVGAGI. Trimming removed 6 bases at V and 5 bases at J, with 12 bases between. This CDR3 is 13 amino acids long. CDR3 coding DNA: TGTGCCAGCAGCCCCCCGGGGAGAGATACGCAGTATTTT. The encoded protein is CASSPPGRDTQYF.

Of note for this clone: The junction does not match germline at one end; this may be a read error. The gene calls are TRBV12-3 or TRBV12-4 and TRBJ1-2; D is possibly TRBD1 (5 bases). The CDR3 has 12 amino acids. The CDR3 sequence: CASSLIGVLYNF. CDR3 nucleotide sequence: TGTGCCAGCAGTTTAATAGGGGTCCTTTACAACTTC.

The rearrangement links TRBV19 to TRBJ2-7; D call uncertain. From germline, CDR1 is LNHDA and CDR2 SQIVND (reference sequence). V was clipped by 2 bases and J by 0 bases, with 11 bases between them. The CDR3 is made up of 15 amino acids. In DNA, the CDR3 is TGTGCCAGTAGTATAATGGCCGGTAGCTCCTACGAGCAGTACTTC. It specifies CASSIMAGSSYEQYF.

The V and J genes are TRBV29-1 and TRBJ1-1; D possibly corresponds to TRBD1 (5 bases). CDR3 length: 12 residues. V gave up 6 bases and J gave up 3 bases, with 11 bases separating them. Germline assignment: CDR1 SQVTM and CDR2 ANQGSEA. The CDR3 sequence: CSVVPGYTEAFF. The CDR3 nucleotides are TGCAGCGTAGTCCCAGGGTACACTGAAGCTTTCTTT.